The following is a T cell receptor (beta chain) sequence with its context. The antigen remains unidentified. The PCR had 60 Vbeta and 13 Jbeta primers. Method: immunoSEQ multiplex PCR; TCRdb's copy keeps in-frame clones and lacks some. Altogether roughly 160,000 clones are present, roughly four fifths being singletons, with the ten largest covering about 4.4%. This entry comes from a study of cytomegalovirus exposure and HLA in healthy donors. Study conclusions and caveats: Researchers had no immune exposure information except CMV serostatus available. In a later analysis, TCR beta V- and J-gene trimming was associated with a missense DCLRE1C variant. It was reported in a later analysis that an Asian-associated ancestry cluster showed fewer N-insertions than the roughly 670-donor mean.

The germline V gene encodes CDR1 LNHDA and CDR2 SQIVND (reference sequence). Trimming cost V 3 bases and J 0 bases, with 9 bases left between them. This CDR3 has 14 residues. Donors had nominal health at sampling but likely had unrecorded immune exposures. This receptor was obtained from a man aged 35 to 55 in good health and CMV-seronegative. The sequenced material came from PBMCs. The V call is TRBV19, the J call TRBJ2-7; maybe TRBD1 (5 bases). This CDR3 is CASSMGDSSYEQYF. CDR3 coding DNA: TGTGCCAGTAGTATGGGTGACAGCTCCTACGAGCAGTACTTC.